This T cell receptor beta chain is drawn from a study of blood T cell repertoires in COVID-19. Study-wide context: There were acute and convalescent COVID-19 samples, and they came from the United States, Italy and Spain. The cDNA or gDNA used as material had been derived from T cells, B-cell-depleted T cells, or PBMCs.

Study processing details: Estimation of nucleated cell counts was performed using reference gene primer amplification. The protocol was immunoSEQ multiplex PCR, while the TCRdb copy is restricted to in-frame clones and leaves out a portion. V and J calls and clone size are those listed in that table; D and trimming were worked out from the DNA. Of 200,000 to 300,000 clones detected, 80% to 90% appear once; the ten largest clones hold around 7.5%. Followed longitudinally, the Seattle patients had been enrolled during active infection. Germline V gene sequence: CDR1 WSHSY, CDR2 SAAADI. V lost 8 bases to trimming and J lost 7 bases; unmatched junction nucleotides: 9. CDR3 length: 14 residues. This clone was found a few times.

The receptor was derived from a woman of 80 years or more with COVID-19, enrolled during active disease. The chain links TRBV10-2 to TRBJ1-5; 9 bases line up with TRBD1. Sequencing used peripheral blood. CDR3 nucleotide sequence: TGCGCCAGCCGCCGGGGACAGGGTGACCAGCCCCAGCATTTT. This codes for CASRRGQGDQPQHF.